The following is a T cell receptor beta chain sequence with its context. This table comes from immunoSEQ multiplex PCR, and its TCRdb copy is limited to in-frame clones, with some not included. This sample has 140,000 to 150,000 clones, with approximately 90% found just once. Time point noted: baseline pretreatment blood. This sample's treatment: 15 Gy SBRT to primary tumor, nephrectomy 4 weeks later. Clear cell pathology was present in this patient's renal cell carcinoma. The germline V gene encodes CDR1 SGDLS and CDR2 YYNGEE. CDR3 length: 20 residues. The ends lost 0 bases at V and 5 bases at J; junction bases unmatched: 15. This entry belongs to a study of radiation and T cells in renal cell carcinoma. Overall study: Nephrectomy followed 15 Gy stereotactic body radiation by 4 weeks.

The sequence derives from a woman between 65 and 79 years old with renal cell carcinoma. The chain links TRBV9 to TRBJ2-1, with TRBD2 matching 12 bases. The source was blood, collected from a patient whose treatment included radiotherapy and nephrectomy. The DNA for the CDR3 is TGTGCCAGCAGCGTAGGGATAGGACTAGCGGGGCTCCCCTTAGACAATGAGCAGTTCTTC. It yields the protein CASSVGIGLAGLPLDNEQFF.